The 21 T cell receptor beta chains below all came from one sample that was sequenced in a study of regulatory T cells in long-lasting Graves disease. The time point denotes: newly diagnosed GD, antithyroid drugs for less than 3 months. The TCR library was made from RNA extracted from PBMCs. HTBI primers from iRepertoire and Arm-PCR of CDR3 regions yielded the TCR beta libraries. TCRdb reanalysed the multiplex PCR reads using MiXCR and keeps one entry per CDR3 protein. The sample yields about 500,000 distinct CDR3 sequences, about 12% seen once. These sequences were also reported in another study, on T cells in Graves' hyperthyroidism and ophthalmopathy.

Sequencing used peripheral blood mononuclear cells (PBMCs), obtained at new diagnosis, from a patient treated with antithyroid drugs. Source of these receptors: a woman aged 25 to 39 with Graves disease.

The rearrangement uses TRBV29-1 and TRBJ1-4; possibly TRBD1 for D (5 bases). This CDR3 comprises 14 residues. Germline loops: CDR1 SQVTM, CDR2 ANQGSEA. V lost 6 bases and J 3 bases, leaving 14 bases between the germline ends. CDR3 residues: CSVSAGTANEKLFF. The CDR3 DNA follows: TGCAGCGTCAGTGCCGGGACCGCTAATGAAAAACTGTTTTTT.

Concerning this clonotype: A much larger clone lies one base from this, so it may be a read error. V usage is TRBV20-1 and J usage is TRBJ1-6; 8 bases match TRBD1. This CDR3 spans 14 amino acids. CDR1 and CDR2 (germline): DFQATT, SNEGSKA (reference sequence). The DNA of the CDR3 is TGCAGTGCTGGACCGGGACAGGAGTATTCACCCCTCCGCTTT. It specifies CSAGPGQEYSPLRF.

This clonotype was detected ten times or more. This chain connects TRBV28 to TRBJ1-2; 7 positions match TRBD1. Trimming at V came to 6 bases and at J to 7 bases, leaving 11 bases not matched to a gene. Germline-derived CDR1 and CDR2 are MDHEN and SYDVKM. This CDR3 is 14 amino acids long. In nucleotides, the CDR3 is TGTGCCAGCAGAGGGGGCGGGAGCTATCGTGGCTACACCTTC. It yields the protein CASRGGGSYRGYTF.

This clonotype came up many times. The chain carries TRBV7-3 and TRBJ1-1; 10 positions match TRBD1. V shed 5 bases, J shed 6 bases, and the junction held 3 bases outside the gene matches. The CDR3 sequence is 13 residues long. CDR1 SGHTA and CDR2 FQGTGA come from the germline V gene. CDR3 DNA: TGTGCCAGCAGCCTGGACAGGGGGGCTGAAGCTTTCTTT. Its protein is CASSLDRGAEAFF.

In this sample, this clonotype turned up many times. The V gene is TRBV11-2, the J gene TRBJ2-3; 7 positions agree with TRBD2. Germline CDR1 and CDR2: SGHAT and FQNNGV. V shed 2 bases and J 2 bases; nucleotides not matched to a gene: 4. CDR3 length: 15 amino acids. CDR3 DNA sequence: TGTGCCAGCAGCTTATGGGCGGGGGACACAGATACGCAGTATTTT. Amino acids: CASSLWAGDTDTQYF.

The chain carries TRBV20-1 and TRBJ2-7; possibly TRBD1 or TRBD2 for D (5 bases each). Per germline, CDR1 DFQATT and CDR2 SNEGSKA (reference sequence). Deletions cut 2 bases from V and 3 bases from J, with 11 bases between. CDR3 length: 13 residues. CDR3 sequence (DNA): TGCAGTGCTAGACAGGGACCCCTCTACGAGCAGTACTTC. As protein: CSARQGPLYEQYF.

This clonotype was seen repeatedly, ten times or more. CDR3 coding DNA: TGTGCCAGCGATGACCGCCCGGGCGAGCAGTTCTTC. The encoded protein is CASDDRPGEQFF. The genes are TRBV28 and TRBJ2-1; D uncertain. The CDR3 totals 12 residues. Trimming cost V 8 bases and J 10 bases, with 15 bases left between them. CDR1 and CDR2 from the germline V gene are MDHEN and SYDVKM.

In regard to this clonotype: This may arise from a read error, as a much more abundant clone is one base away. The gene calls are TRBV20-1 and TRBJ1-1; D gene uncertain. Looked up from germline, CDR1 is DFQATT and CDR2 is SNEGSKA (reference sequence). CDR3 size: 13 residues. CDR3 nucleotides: TGCAGTGCTAGTATCCGGGTGAACACTGACGCTTTCTTT. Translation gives CSASIRVNTDAFF.

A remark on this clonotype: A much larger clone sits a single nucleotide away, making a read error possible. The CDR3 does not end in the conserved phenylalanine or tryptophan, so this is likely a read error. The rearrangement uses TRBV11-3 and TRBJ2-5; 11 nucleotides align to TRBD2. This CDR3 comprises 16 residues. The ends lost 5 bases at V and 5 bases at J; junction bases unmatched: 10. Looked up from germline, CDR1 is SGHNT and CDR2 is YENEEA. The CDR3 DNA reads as TGTGCCAGCAGCCCCTACCTAGCGGGAGGTTTGGAGACCCAGTACCTC. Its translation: CASSPYLAGGLETQYL.

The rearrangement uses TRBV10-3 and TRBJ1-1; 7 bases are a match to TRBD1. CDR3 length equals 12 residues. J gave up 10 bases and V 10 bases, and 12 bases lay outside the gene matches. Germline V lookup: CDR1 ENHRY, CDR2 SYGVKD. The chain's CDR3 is CATGGTARGAFF. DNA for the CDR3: TGTGCCACAGGCGGGACAGCCCGAGGAGCTTTCTTT.

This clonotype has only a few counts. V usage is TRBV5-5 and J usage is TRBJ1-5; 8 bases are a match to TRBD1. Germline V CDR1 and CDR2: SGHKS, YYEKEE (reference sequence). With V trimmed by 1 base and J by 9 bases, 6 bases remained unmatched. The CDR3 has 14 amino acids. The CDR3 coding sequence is TGTGCCAGCAGCTTGATGCCAGGGGGCTCGCCCCAGCATTTT. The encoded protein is CASSLMPGGSPQHF.

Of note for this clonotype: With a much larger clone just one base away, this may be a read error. CDR3 sequence (DNA): TGTGCCTGGAGTAGGGACAGGCATGAGACCCAGTACTTC. Its translation is CAWSRDRHETQYF. The chain joins TRBV30 to TRBJ2-5; 8 bases are shared with TRBD1. This CDR3 has 13 amino acids. Per germline, CDR1 GTSNPN and CDR2 SVGIG (reference sequence). With 2 bases clipped from V and 5 bases from J, the junction kept 4 bases outside the gene matches.

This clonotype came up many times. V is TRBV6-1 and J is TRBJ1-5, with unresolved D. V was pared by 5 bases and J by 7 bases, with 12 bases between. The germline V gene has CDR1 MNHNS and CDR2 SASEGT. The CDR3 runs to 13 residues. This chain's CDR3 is CASSIPDLQPQHF. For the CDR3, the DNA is TGTGCCAGCAGTATCCCGGATCTACAGCCCCAGCATTTT.

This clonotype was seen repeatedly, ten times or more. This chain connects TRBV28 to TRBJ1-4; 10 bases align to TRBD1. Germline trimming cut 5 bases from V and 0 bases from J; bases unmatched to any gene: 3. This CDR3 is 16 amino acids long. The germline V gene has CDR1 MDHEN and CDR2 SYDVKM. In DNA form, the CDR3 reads TGTGCCAGCAGTCCCGGGACAGGGGCAACTAATGAAAAACTGTTTTTT. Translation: CASSPGTGATNEKLFF.

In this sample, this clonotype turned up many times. CDR3 loop: CAWSVVGTEAFF. CDR3 DNA: TGTGCCTGGAGTGTAGTGGGCACTGAAGCTTTCTTT. The chain links TRBV30 to TRBJ1-1; no reliable D call. With 0 bases removed from V and 4 bases from J, the gap between germline ends came to 6 bases. CDR1 GTSNPN and CDR2 SVGIG come from the germline V gene (reference sequence). The CDR3 is 12 residues long.

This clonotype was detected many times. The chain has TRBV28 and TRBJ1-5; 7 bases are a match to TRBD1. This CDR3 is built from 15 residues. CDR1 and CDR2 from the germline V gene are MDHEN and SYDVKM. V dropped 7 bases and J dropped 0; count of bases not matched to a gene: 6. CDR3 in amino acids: CASKRGRNSNQPQHF. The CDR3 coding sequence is TGTGCCAGCAAAAGGGGGCGGAATAGCAATCAGCCCCAGCATTTT.

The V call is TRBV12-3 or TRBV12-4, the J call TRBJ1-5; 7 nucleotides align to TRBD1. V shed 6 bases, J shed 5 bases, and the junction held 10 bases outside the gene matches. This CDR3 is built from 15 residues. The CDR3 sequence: CASSKAPGGYQPQHF. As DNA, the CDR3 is TGTGCCAGCAGCAAGGCCCCAGGGGGTTATCAGCCCCAGCATTTT.

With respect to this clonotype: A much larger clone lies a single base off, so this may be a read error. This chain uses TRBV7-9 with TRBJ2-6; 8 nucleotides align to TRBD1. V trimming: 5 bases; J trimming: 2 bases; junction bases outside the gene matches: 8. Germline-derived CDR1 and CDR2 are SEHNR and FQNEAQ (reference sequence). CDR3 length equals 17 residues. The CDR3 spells CASSSVTGAAGANVLTF. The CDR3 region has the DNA TGTGCCAGCAGCAGCGTGACAGGGGCGGCTGGGGCCAACGTCCTGACTTTC. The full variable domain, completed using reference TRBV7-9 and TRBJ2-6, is DTGVSQNPRHKITKRGQNVTFRCDPISEHNRLYWYRQTLGQGPEFLTYFQNEAQLEKSRLLSDRFSAERPKGSFSTLEIQRTEQGDSAMYLCASSSVTGAAGANVLTFGAGSRLTVL.

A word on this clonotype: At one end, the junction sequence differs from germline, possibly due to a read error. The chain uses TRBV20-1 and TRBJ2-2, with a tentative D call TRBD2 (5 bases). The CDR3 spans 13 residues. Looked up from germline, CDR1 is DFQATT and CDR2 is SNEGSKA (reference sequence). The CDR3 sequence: CSATSPRTGDLFF. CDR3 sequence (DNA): TGCAGTGCTACTAGTCCCCGGACCGGGGATCTGTTTTTT.

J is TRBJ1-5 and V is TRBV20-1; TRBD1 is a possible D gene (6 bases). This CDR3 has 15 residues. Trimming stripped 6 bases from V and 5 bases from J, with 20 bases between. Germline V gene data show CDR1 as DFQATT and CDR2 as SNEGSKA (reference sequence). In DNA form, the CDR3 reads TGCAGTGCCGGCCCTAGTGGGGGCAGGGATCAGCCCCAGCATTTT. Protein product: CSAGPSGGRDQPQHF.

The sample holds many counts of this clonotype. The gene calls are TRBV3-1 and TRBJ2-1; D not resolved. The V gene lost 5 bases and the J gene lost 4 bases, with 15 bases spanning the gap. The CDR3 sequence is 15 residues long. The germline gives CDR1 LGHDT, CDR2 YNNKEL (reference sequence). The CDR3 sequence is CASSFLSPSYNEQFF. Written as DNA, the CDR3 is TGTGCCAGCAGCTTTCTGTCCCCGAGTTACAATGAGCAGTTCTTC.